These 21 T cell receptor beta chains came from one sample sequenced in a study of monozygotic twins with inflammatory bowel disease. TCRdb processed the 5' RACE reads again and assigns one entry to each CDR3 protein, with no DNA. Its clone listing holds some 400,000 distinct CDR3 sequences. Sequencing was carried out using blood. The receptors here all came from a human donor with ulcerative colitis or Crohn's disease, or a healthy co-twin of an affected twin (not recorded which).

The J gene is TRBJ2-7, the V gene TRBV29-1; absent DNA, TCRdb's TRBD1 call cannot be checked. Germline CDR1 is SQVTM and CDR2 is ANQGSEA. The CDR3 contains 12 residues. CDR3 loop: CSVCDRFYEQYF.

This chain links TRBV21-1 with TRBJ2-7. TRBV21-1 is given as a pseudogene. CDR3 size: 13 residues. This CDR3 reads CASRPRWMNEQYF.

The CDR3 region is CASSQVTGVNSPLHF. The chain uses TRBV18 and TRBJ1-6; TCRdb's D gene call, TRBD1, goes unchecked for lack of DNA. The CDR3 has 15 residues. The germline gives CDR1 KGHSH, CDR2 LQKENI.

The chain carries TRBV6-1 and TRBJ1-3; TCRdb calls TRBD1, which cannot be checked without DNA. The CDR3 extends over 15 amino acids. The germline CDR1 and CDR2 sequences are MNHNS and SASEGT. The CDR3 spells CASTQGLSSGNTIYF.

This chain links TRBV7-2 with TRBJ1-1; TCRdb outputs TRBD1, but without DNA this stays unchecked. The CDR3 has 12 amino acids. Germline lookup yields CDR1 SGHTA and CDR2 FQGNSA. The CDR3 protein is CASSAAGGGAFF. Looking up the rest from reference TRBV7-2 and TRBJ1-1 gives the full variable domain: GAGVSQSPSNKVTEKGKDVELRCDPISGHTALYWYRQSLGQGLEFLIYFQGNSAPDKSGLPSDRFSAERTGGSVSTLTIQRTQQEDSAVYLCASSAAGGGAFFGQGTRLTVV.

The rearrangement uses TRBV6-1 and TRBJ1-5; with no DNA, the TCRdb D assignment of TRBD1 cannot be verified. This CDR3 spans 17 amino acids. Germline values: CDR1 MNHNS, CDR2 SASEGT. CDR3 residues: CASSELAGAKGGQPQHF.

The genes are TRBV6-2 or TRBV6-3 and TRBJ1-3. The length of the CDR3 is 15 residues. CDR1 and CDR2 (germline): MNHEY, SVGEGT. The CDR3 sequence is CASSPVRSSGNTIYF.

This chain links TRBV29-1 with TRBJ2-2. CDR1 and CDR2 from the germline V gene are SQVTM and ANQGSEA. The CDR3 consists of 12 residues. CDR3 residues: CSAASNTGELFF.

This chain uses TRBV19 with TRBJ2-6; TCRdb selects TRBD1, and the lack of DNA leaves this call unchecked. The CDR3 consists of 16 residues. CDR1 is LNHDA, CDR2 SQIVND, per germline (reference sequence). The CDR3 reads CASSTQGITGANVLTF.

The rearrangement joins TRBV5-5 to TRBJ2-2; the D call from TCRdb, TRBD1, cannot be confirmed without DNA. Germline V gives CDR1 SGHKS, CDR2 YYEKEE (reference sequence). The CDR3 has 15 residues. The CDR3: CASSLDFTGDGELLF.

The V gene is TRBV7-6, the J gene TRBJ2-1; TCRdb gives TRBD1 as the D gene, but with no DNA this cannot be confirmed. Germline CDR1 is SGHVS and CDR2 is FNYEAQ. The CDR3 runs to 15 residues. The CDR3 region is CASSSRDSSYNEQFF. Filled out from reference TRBV7-6 and TRBJ2-1, the complete variable domain reads GAGVSQSPRYKVTKRGQDVALRCDPISGHVSLYWYRQALGQGPEFLTYFNYEAQQDKSGLPNDRFSAERPEGSISTLTIQRTEQRDSAMYRCASSSRDSSYNEQFFGPGTRLTVL.

The J gene is TRBJ2-2, the V gene TRBV6-2 or TRBV6-3; the TCRdb call, TRBD1, lacks DNA for checking. Germline V CDR1 and CDR2: MNHEY, SVGEGT. The CDR3 sequence is 12 residues long. The CDR3: CASRPGPGELFF.

The J gene is TRBJ2-7, the V gene TRBV2. Germline assignment: CDR1 SNHLY and CDR2 FYNNEI. This CDR3 region has 14 residues. Here the CDR3 reads CASSESFGFYEQYF.

The chain couples TRBV5-1 to TRBJ2-7. The CDR3 has 14 residues. From germline, CDR1 is SGHRS and CDR2 YFSETQ. CDR3 amino acids: CASRASRASYEQYF.

The chain joins TRBV7-9 to TRBJ2-7; TCRdb names TRBD2, which stays unverified in the absence of DNA. Germline V lookup: CDR1 SEHNR, CDR2 FQNEAQ (reference sequence). CDR3 length equals 15 residues. CDR3 in amino acids: CASSYGTSGRMEQYF.

The chain's CDR3 is CASSPLRTGENTIYF. The gene calls are TRBV18 and TRBJ1-3; as DNA is missing, the TRBD1 call by TCRdb cannot be tested. Germline CDR1 is KGHSH and CDR2 is LQKENI. The CDR3 length is 15 residues.

This chain joins TRBV28 and TRBJ2-4; TCRdb reports TRBD1, a call that lacks DNA to check it against. Per the germline V gene, CDR1 is MDHEN and CDR2 is SYDVKM. CDR3 size: 14 residues. The CDR3 loop reads CASRRGGGKNIQYF. Looking up the rest from reference TRBV28 and TRBJ2-4 gives the full variable domain: DVKVTQSSRYLVKRTGEKVFLECVQDMDHENMFWYRQDPGLGLRLIYFSYDVKMKEKGDIPEGYSVSREKKERFSLILESASTNQTSMYLCASRRGGGKNIQYFGAGTRLSVL.

The CDR3 region is CASSPPGTGHNEQFF. This chain joins TRBV7-9 and TRBJ2-1; TCRdb selects TRBD1, and the lack of DNA leaves this call unchecked. This CDR3 is built from 15 residues. Germline V lookup: CDR1 SEHNR, CDR2 FQNEAQ (reference sequence).

The rearrangement links TRBV3-1 to TRBJ1-1; TCRdb indicates TRBD1, and absent DNA this call remains unverified. Germline V gene sequence: CDR1 LGHDT, CDR2 YNNKEL (reference sequence). The CDR3 totals 14 residues. The CDR3 loop reads CASSQGDRNTEAFF.

The rearrangement joins TRBV19 to TRBJ1-1; checking the TCRdb D call of TRBD1 is not possible without DNA. The CDR3 covers 14 residues. Germline values: CDR1 LNHDA, CDR2 SQIVND (reference sequence). CDR3 region: CASSRTEFGTEAFF.

This sequence joins TRBV5-1 and TRBJ2-2; as DNA is missing, the TRBD2 call by TCRdb cannot be tested. The germline V gene encodes CDR1 SGHRS and CDR2 YFSETQ. CDR3 length: 16 amino acids. The CDR3: CASSVGSSGSYGELFF.